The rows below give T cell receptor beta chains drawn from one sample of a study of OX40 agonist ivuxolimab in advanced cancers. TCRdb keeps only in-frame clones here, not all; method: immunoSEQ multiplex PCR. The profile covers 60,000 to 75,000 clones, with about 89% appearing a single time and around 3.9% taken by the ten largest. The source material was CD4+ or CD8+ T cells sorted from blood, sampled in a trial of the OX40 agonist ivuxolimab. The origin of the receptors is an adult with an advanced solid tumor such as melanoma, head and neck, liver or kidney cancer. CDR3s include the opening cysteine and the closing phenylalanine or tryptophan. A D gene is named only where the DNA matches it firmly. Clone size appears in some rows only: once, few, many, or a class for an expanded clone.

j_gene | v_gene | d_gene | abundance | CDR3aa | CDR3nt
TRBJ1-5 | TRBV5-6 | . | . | CASSFGGAGQPQHF | TGTGCCAGCAGCTTTGGGGGGGCAGGTCAGCCCCAGCATTTT
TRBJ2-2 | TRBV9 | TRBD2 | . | CASSGLAGTGELFF | TGTGCCAGCAGCGGACTAGCTGGGACCGGGGAGCTGTTTTTT
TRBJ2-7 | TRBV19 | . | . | CASSIWGYEQYF | TGTGCCAGTAGTATTTGGGGCTACGAGCAGTACTTC
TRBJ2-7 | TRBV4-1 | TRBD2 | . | CASSQLAGGVYEQYF | TGCGCCAGCAGCCAACTAGCGGGGGGTGTGTACGAGCAGTACTTC
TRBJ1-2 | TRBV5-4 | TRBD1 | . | CASSFPGTGYGYTF | TGTGCCAGCAGCTTTCCCGGGACAGGCTATGGCTACACCTTC
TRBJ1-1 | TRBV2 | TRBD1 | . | CASMNPRGGADTEAFF | TGTGCCAGCATGAACCCTAGAGGGGGCGCAGACACTGAAGCTTTCTTT
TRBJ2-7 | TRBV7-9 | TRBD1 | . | CASQGVGALVGPIQYF | TGTGCCAGCCAGGGGGTGGGGGCCTTGGTAGGTCCTATTCAGTACTTC
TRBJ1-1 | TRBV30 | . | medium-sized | CAWSGSGEAFF | TGTGCCTGGAGTGGGTCAGGTGAAGCTTTCTTT
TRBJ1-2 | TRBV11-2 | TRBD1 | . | CASSLDRQGEF | TGTGCCAGCAGCTTAGATCGACAGGGGGAATTC
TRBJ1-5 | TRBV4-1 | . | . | CASSQFLPGNQPQHF | TGCGCCAGCAGCCAATTCCTTCCGGGGAATCAGCCCCAGCATTTT